These 25 T cell receptor beta chains share one sample of origin, sequenced in a study of OX40 agonist ivuxolimab in advanced cancers. Using immunoSEQ multiplex PCR, the repertoire was profiled, and TCRdb retains in-frame clones only, with some absent. In the table there are about 51,000 clones, around 77% of which are singletons. Material: CD4+ or CD8+ T cells sorted from blood, obtained in a trial of the OX40 agonist ivuxolimab. The receptors shown here come from an adult with an advanced solid tumor such as melanoma, head and neck, liver or kidney cancer.

This chain links TRBV5-1 with TRBJ2-6; maybe TRBD1 (6 bases). CDR3 length: 15 residues. V lost 3 bases, J lost 2 bases, and 9 bases lay in between. Germline values: CDR1 SGHRS, CDR2 YFSETQ. DNA for the CDR3: TGCGCCAGCAGCTCAGGGGCAACTGGGGCCAACGTCCTGACTTTC. Its protein product is CASSSGATGANVLTF. Full variable domain (rest looked up from reference TRBV5-1 and TRBJ2-6): KAGVTQTPRYLIKTRGQQVTLSCSPISGHRSVSWYQQTPGQGLQFLFEYFSETQRNKGNFPGRFSGRQFSNSRSEMNVSTLELGDSALYLCASSSGATGANVLTFGAGSRLTVL.

This clone appeared a single time. V usage is TRBV7-9 and J usage is TRBJ1-2; D possibly corresponds to TRBD1 (5 bases). Between the trimmed V and J ends, which lost 1 base and 10 bases, there was a span of 16 bases. The CDR3 totals 14 residues. The V gene's germline CDR1 is SEHNR and CDR2 FQNEAQ (reference sequence). CDR3 protein: CASSLEHQGLAYTF. The DNA for the CDR3 is TGTGCCAGCAGCTTAGAACACCAGGGTCTAGCCTACACCTTC.

This chain links TRBV15 with TRBJ1-6, with no clear D. Germline CDR1 reads LNHNV; CDR2 reads YYDKDF (reference sequence). Trimming took 1 base from V and 5 from J, leaving 9 bases between them. CDR3 length: 15 amino acids. CDR3 residues: CATSRGQMDNSPLHF. For the CDR3, the DNA is TGTGCCACCAGCAGAGGGCAGATGGATAATTCACCCCTCCACTTT.

This clone occurred once. The chain uses TRBV19 and TRBJ1-1, with unresolved D. The germline V gene encodes CDR1 LNHDA and CDR2 SQIVND (reference sequence). The CDR3 is made up of 14 amino acids. The ends were cut back, 3 bases at V and 1 base at J, with 9 bases in the middle. The CDR3 region has the DNA TGTGCCAGTAGTATCAGAGGGCAGAACACTGAAGCTTTCTTT. Its translation is CASSIRGQNTEAFF.

The V gene is TRBV2, the J gene TRBJ2-2; no definite D call. CDR1 is SNHLY, CDR2 FYNNEI, per germline. Between the trimmed V and J ends, which lost 2 bases and 4 bases, there was a span of 11 bases. The CDR3 consists of 15 residues. The CDR3 reads CASSEFGLSTGELFF. CDR3 sequence (DNA): TGTGCCAGCAGTGAATTTGGGTTGAGCACCGGGGAGCTGTTTTTT.

The sample holds a few counts of this clone. The chain joins TRBV2 to TRBJ2-5; D unclear. The CDR3 totals 13 residues. Trimming cost V 6 bases and J 5 bases, with 13 bases left between them. The germline CDR1 and CDR2 sequences are SNHLY and FYNNEI. The CDR3 loop reads CASSLQPTETQYF. Here the CDR3 DNA reads TGTGCCAGCAGCTTACAACCAACGGAGACCCAGTACTTC. Full variable domain (rest looked up from reference TRBV2 and TRBJ2-5): EPEVTQTPSHQVTQMGQEVILRCVPISNHLYFYWYRQILGQKVEFLVSFYNNEISEKSEIFDDQFSVERPDGSNFTLKIRSTKLEDSAMYFCASSLQPTETQYFGPGTRLLVL.

The rearrangement uses TRBV11-2 and TRBJ2-7; D not certain. The germline V gene has CDR1 SGHAT and CDR2 FQNNGV. Trimming took 4 bases from V and 4 from J, leaving 14 bases between them. The CDR3 spans 14 residues. The CDR3 here is CASSSNSNGYEQYF. The CDR3 nucleotides are TGTGCCAGCAGCTCGAATTCCAATGGGTACGAGCAGTACTTC. The full variable domain, its missing parts supplied by reference TRBV11-2 and TRBJ2-7, is EAGVAQSPRYKIIEKRQSVAFWCNPISGHATLYWYQQILGQGPKLLIQFQNNGVVDDSQLPKDRFSAERLKGVDSTLKIQPAKLEDSAVYLCASSSNSNGYEQYFGPGTRLTVT.

This clone was detected a few times. J is TRBJ1-4 and V is TRBV2; a weak D match, TRBD1 (5 bases). Germline V lookup: CDR1 SNHLY, CDR2 FYNNEI. V lost 6 bases to trimming and J lost 5 bases, with 19 bases between them. The CDR3 totals 16 residues. CDR3 in DNA: TGTGCCAGCAGAAGGGGCGTCGGGACTGAGAATGAAAAACTGTTTTTT. Protein product: CASRRGVGTENEKLFF. The full variable domain, completed using reference TRBV2 and TRBJ1-4, is EPEVTQTPSHQVTQMGQEVILRCVPISNHLYFYWYRQILGQKVEFLVSFYNNEISEKSEIFDDQFSVERPDGSNFTLKIRSTKLEDSAMYFCASRRGVGTENEKLFFGSGTQLSVL.

This chain joins TRBV5-1 and TRBJ1-4; D remains unclear. Germline V lookup: CDR1 SGHRS, CDR2 YFSETQ. CDR3 length: 14 amino acids. V was pared by 0 bases and J by 3 bases, with 6 bases between. CDR3 bases: TGCGCCAGCAGCTTGGGGGGATCTAATGAAAAACTGTTTTTT. This gives the protein CASSLGGSNEKLFF.

V is TRBV19 and J is TRBJ2-2, with TRBD1 as a possible D gene (6 bases). There are 15 residues in the CDR3. In germline, CDR1 is LNHDA, CDR2 SQIVND (reference sequence). V lost 6 bases and J 1 base, leaving 12 bases between the germline ends. The CDR3 DNA reads as TGTGCCAGTAGCAGCGACAGGAGGAACACCGGGGAGCTGTTTTTT. Its protein product is CASSSDRRNTGELFF.

The chain recombines TRBV9 with TRBJ2-3; 9 positions agree with TRBD2. V shed 3 bases, J shed 0 bases, and the junction held 5 bases outside the gene matches. Germline lookup yields CDR1 SGDLS and CDR2 YYNGEE. The CDR3 loop spans 16 amino acids. DNA for the CDR3: TGTGCCAGCAGCGCAGGGACTAGCCCAAGCACAGATACGCAGTATTTT. This translates into CASSAGTSPSTDTQYF.

The sample holds one count of this clone. V gene TRBV18 combines with J gene TRBJ2-7; perhaps D is TRBD1 or TRBD2 (5 bases each). CDR3 size: 18 residues. Germline V gives CDR1 KGHSH, CDR2 LQKENI. The ends were cut back, 6 bases at V and 4 bases at J, with 28 bases in the middle. CDR3 nucleotides: TGTGCCAGCTCTCGAACATCCCGAGGGCTCAGGGTAAAATACGAGCAGTACTTC. This encodes CASSRTSRGLRVKYEQYF.

This chain connects TRBV18 to TRBJ1-2; D is perhaps TRBD1 (5 bases). Trimming left V 3 bases short and J 6 bases short, with 14 bases between. CDR1 KGHSH and CDR2 LQKENI come from the germline V gene. This CDR3 spans 14 amino acids. The DNA for the CDR3 is TGTGCCAGCTCACCTAGGGGAGAAGCTCATGGCTACACCTTC. Its protein is CASSPRGEAHGYTF.

The rearrangement uses TRBV15 and TRBJ2-1; D is undetermined. This CDR3 is built from 15 residues. Germline CDR1 and CDR2: LNHNV and YYDKDF (reference sequence). V lost 1 base and J 0 bases, leaving 7 bases between the germline ends. The CDR3 region has the DNA TGTGCCACCAGCAGAGGAGGAGCCTCCTACAATGAGCAGTTCTTC. Translating it yields CATSRGGASYNEQFF.

The J gene is TRBJ2-5, the V gene TRBV2, with 8 bases fitting TRBD2. The CDR3 sequence is 14 residues long. V shed 7 bases, J shed 7 bases, and the junction held 11 bases outside the gene matches. Germline assignment: CDR1 SNHLY and CDR2 FYNNEI. CDR3 DNA: TGTGCCAGCACCGGAGGAAGCGGGGGAGTGACCCAGTACTTC. Protein: CASTGGSGGVTQYF.

The chain links TRBV15 to TRBJ2-7; the match to TRBD2 covers 7 bases. Trimming at V came to 6 bases and at J to 2 bases, leaving 10 bases not matched to a gene. Looked up from germline, CDR1 is LNHNV and CDR2 is YYDKDF (reference sequence). This CDR3 has 15 amino acids. CDR3 nucleotide sequence: TGTGCCACCAGGGGGGGAGGGTTCGGAACCTACGAGCAGTACTTC. It translates to CATRGGGFGTYEQYF.

For the CDR3, the DNA is TGTGCCAGCAGTTTCTCTGGGACTTGGTCGGGGACCCAGTACTTC. Translated, it gives CASSFSGTWSGTQYF. This chain links TRBV28 with TRBJ2-5; TRBD2 is a possible D gene (6 bases). The CDR3 spans 15 residues. Trimming removed 3 bases from V and 7 bases from J, with 18 bases in between. CDR1 MDHEN and CDR2 SYDVKM come from the germline V gene.

The V gene is TRBV5-1, the J gene TRBJ1-2; 10 bases are shared with TRBD1. Germline values: CDR1 SGHRS, CDR2 YFSETQ. The CDR3 has 16 residues. Germline trimming cut 0 bases from V and 3 bases from J; bases unmatched to any gene: 5. CDR3: CASSLDGTGEDYGYTF. CDR3 DNA: TGCGCCAGCAGCTTGGACGGGACAGGGGAGGACTATGGCTACACCTTC.

The J gene is TRBJ2-7, the V gene TRBV7-8; TRBD2 matches 10 bases. Germline assignment: CDR1 SGHVS and CDR2 FQNEAQ. CDR3 length: 17 residues. Trimming cost V 3 bases and J 3 bases; bases outside gene matches: 11. CDR3 loop: CASSFILAGTRGYEQYF. The CDR3 DNA is TGTGCCAGCAGCTTTATACTAGCGGGGACCCGGGGCTACGAGCAGTACTTC.

This chain uses TRBV2 with TRBJ2-2, with 14 bases lining up with TRBD2. Germline CDR1 reads SNHLY; CDR2 reads FYNNEI. After removal of 6 bases from V and 0 bases from J, the junction contained 6 bases not matched to a gene. The CDR3 is made up of 18 amino acids. The CDR3: CASSPTSGRAANTGELFF. CDR3 DNA: TGTGCCAGCAGCCCGACTAGCGGGAGGGCCGCGAACACCGGGGAGCTGTTTTTT.

This clone was counted once. This chain links TRBV5-1 with TRBJ2-1; D gene uncertain. CDR1 is SGHRS, CDR2 YFSETQ, per germline. The CDR3 spans 15 residues. V was shortened by 0 bases and J by 0 bases, with 7 bases between the two germline ends. The CDR3 coding sequence is TGCGCCAGCAGCTTGGTTGGCAGCTCCTACAATGAGCAGTTCTTC. This encodes CASSLVGSSYNEQFF.

The sample holds one count of this clone. This chain joins TRBV28 and TRBJ1-1; 9 nucleotides align to TRBD1. This CDR3 is 14 amino acids long. J lost 4 bases, V lost 6 bases, and 6 bases had no gene match. Germline CDR1 is MDHEN and CDR2 is SYDVKM. The CDR3 bases are TGTGCCAGCAGGCCCACAGGGGGCGGCACTGAAGCTTTCTTT. It is translated as CASRPTGGGTEAFF.

This chain uses TRBV28 with TRBJ2-1; 9 positions match TRBD2. The CDR3 has 13 amino acids. Germline loops: CDR1 MDHEN, CDR2 SYDVKM. Trimming took 11 bases from V and 7 from J; bases not matched to a gene: 9. CDR3 DNA: TGTGCCTTCCAGGGCGGGAGGGGAAATGAGCAGTTCTTC. Translation gives CAFQGGRGNEQFF.

On this clone itself: At one of its ends the junction is not consistent with the germline gene, which may arise from a read error. This chain uses TRBV6-6 with TRBJ1-1; D is perhaps TRBD1 (6 bases). This CDR3 is built from 15 residues. Looked up from germline, CDR1 is MNHNY and CDR2 is SVGAGI (reference sequence). In DNA, the CDR3 is TGTGCCAGCAGGTCAACAGGGAGACCGAACAATGAAGCTTTCTTT. Its translation is CASRSTGRPNNEAFF.

The chain recombines TRBV7-2 with TRBJ2-7; 8 bases are a match to TRBD2. The length of the CDR3 is 14 residues. J was trimmed by 3 bases and V by 5 bases; bases with no gene match: 6. Germline lookup yields CDR1 SGHTA and CDR2 FQGNSA. This CDR3 reads CASSPASGYYEQYF. CDR3 DNA: TGTGCCAGCAGCCCAGCTAGCGGGTACTACGAGCAGTACTTC.